The text below deals with one T cell receptor beta chain. Its cognate antigen is unknown. The read falls 3 residues short of the CDR3 end, and the missing part is taken from the germline J gene. Measured with immunoSEQ multiplex PCR; TCRdb has only the in-frame clones, and not every one. The sample includes 25,000 to 35,000 clones. Trimming took 8 bases from V and 4 from J; bases not matched to a gene: 5. The CDR3 is 13 amino acids. Germline V lookup: CDR1 MNHEY, CDR2 SVGEGT. Thawed PBMCs were FACS-sorted into unstimulated CD4+CD25+CD127- regulatory T cells, CD4+CD25- non-regulatory cells, CD4 and CD8 cells. The sample is drawn from a study of Tregs in tolerant kidney transplant recipients. Overall study context: Recipients received nonmyeloablative bone marrow transplants from related graft donors, with transient mixed chimerism.

Notes on the study in general: Few patients were studied, so findings need validation in larger groups.

This sequence originates from a human donor who received a combined kidney and bone marrow transplant. The chain employs TRBV6-2 or TRBV6-3 and TRBJ2-1; TRBD2 matches at 7 bases. Sequencing used CD8+ T cells from blood, obtained before the transplant. The CDR3 region is CASAGAWYNEQFF. The covered CDR3 bases are TGTGCCAGCGCGGGAGCCTGGTACAATGAG.